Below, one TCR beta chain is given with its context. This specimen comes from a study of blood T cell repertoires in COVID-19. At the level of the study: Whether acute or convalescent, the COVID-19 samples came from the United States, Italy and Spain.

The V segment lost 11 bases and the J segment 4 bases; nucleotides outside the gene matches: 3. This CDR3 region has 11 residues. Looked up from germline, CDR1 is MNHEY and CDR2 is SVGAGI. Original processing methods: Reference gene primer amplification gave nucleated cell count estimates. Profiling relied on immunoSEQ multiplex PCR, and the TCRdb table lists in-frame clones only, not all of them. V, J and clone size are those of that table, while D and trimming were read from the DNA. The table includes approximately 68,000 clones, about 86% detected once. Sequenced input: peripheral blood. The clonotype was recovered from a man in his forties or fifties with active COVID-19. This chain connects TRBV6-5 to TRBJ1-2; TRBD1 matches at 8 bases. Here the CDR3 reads CACGQGYGYTF. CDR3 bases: TGTGCCTGCGGACAGGGCTATGGCTACACCTTC.